This entry lists 13 T cell receptor beta chains sequenced from one sample in a study of identical twins. TCRdb fed the 5' RACE reads into MiXCR, producing one record per CDR3 protein. The profile covers roughly 1,500,000 distinct CDR3 sequences, with around 33% appearing a single time and 0.25% to 0.3% taken by the ten largest. Sequencing was carried out using cord blood. These receptors were obtained from a newborn girl in good health.

This clonotype occurred a few times. The chain couples TRBV10-3 to TRBJ1-2, with 9 bases fitting TRBD1. Germline trimming cut 5 bases from V and 4 bases from J; bases unmatched to any gene: 8. This CDR3 is built from 15 residues. CDR1 and CDR2 from the germline V gene are ENHRY and SYGVKD. The CDR3 DNA reads as TGTGCCATCAGTAGAGAACAGGGGGCAGGCTATGGCTACACCTTC. Its protein is CAISREQGAGYGYTF.

A few counts support this clonotype. The V and J genes are TRBV27 and TRBJ2-5, with D possibly TRBD2 on 6 matching bases. Germline V gene data show CDR1 as MNHEY and CDR2 as SMNVEV (reference sequence). With 4 bases removed from V and 3 bases from J, the gap between germline ends came to 18 bases. The CDR3 is 16 residues long. As DNA, the CDR3 is TGTGCCAGCAGTTCCCCTGGGGAGACGGGAGAAGAGACCCAGTACTTC. Its protein is CASSSPGETGEETQYF.

The chain is built from TRBV12-3 or TRBV12-4 and TRBJ2-1; TRBD2 matches at 9 bases. The junction had 7 bases not matched to a gene; V was cut back by 5 bases and J by 5 bases. The CDR3 runs to 15 residues. The CDR3 DNA reads as TGTGCCAGCAGTCCTCCTAGCGGGGAAAACAATGAGCAGTTCTTC. This codes for CASSPPSGENNEQFF.

The rearrangement links TRBV28 to TRBJ1-1, with 7 nucleotides matching TRBD1. Germline CDR1 MDHEN, CDR2 SYDVKM. Trimming took 6 bases from V and 0 from J; bases not matched to a gene: 7. CDR3 length equals 15 residues. The CDR3 DNA reads TGTGCCAGCAGAGACGGGACAGCGATGAACACTGAAGCTTTCTTT. Amino acids: CASRDGTAMNTEAFF.

The chain recombines TRBV20-1 with TRBJ2-5; 9 bases fit TRBD2. Matching the DNA end better, TRBJ2-7 makes the J call doubtful. Germline V gives CDR1 DFQATT, CDR2 SNEGSKA (reference sequence). The CDR3 consists of 14 residues. DNA for the CDR3: TGCAGTGCTCGAGCGAGGACTAGCGACTACGAGCAGTACTTC. It encodes CSARARTSDYEQYF.

V usage is TRBV20-1 and J usage is TRBJ1-4; no clear D. Looked up from germline, CDR1 is DFQATT and CDR2 is SNEGSKA (reference sequence). This CDR3 comprises 13 residues. Trimming cost V 5 bases and J 6 bases, with 13 bases left between them. Here the CDR3 DNA reads TGCAGTGCTCGTAAAGAGGACTATGAAAAACTGTTTTTT. Protein: CSARKEDYEKLFF.

The chain couples TRBV5-1 to TRBJ2-3; 14 bases agree with TRBD2. V trimming: 6 bases; J trimming: 5 bases; junction bases outside the gene matches: 8. The CDR3 runs 16 residues. The germline gives CDR1 SGHRS, CDR2 YFSETQ. CDR3 amino acids: CASTRGTSGSQDTQYF. CDR3 coding DNA: TGCGCCAGCACGAGGGGGACTAGCGGGAGTCAAGATACGCAGTATTTT.

This clonotype occurred a few times. At one end, the junction sequence differs from germline, possibly due to a read error. V and J are TRBV10-3 and TRBJ2-1; D may be TRBD1 or TRBD2 (5 bases each). The length of the CDR3 is 18 residues. The germline CDR1 and CDR2 sequences are ENHRY and SYGVKD. The CDR3 DNA follows: TGTGCCATCAGTGACGCGCCGGGACCTATAAGCTCCTACACTGAGCAGTTCTTC. Its translation: CAISDAPGPISSYTEQFF.

The V call is TRBV20-1, the J call TRBJ1-2, with TRBD1 matching over 7 bases. Germline V CDR1 and CDR2: DFQATT, SNEGSKA (reference sequence). V was clipped by 4 bases and J by 1 base; unmatched bases: 6. There are 14 residues in the CDR3. CDR3 sequence reads: CSATPGQLNYGYTF. Here the CDR3 DNA reads TGCAGTGCTACTCCGGGACAGCTTAACTATGGCTACACCTTC.

This clonotype was seen repeatedly, ten times or more. DNA for the CDR3: TGTGCCAGCAGTGGTCAGGGGGGAGAGACCCAGTACTTC. Translated: CASSGQGGETQYF. V usage is TRBV25-1 and J usage is TRBJ2-5, with a tentative D call TRBD1 (7 bases). V dropped 4 bases and J dropped 4 bases, with 10 bases sitting between them. There are 13 residues in the CDR3. Germline V gene lookup returns CDR1 MGHDK and CDR2 SYGVNS.

In its sample, this clonotype was seen a few times. The chain has TRBV5-1 and TRBJ2-7; a possible D gene is TRBD1 (6 bases). V was shortened by 3 bases and J by 5 bases, with 12 bases between the two germline ends. The CDR3 loop spans 13 amino acids. From germline, CDR1 is SGHRS and CDR2 YFSETQ. The CDR3 loop reads CASSSTGLHEQYF. The CDR3 DNA is TGCGCCAGCAGCTCCACAGGGCTCCACGAGCAGTACTTC.

The chain employs TRBV6-5 and TRBJ2-2, with 12 bases lining up with TRBD2. CDR1 is MNHEY and CDR2 is SVGAGI in the germline V gene. The CDR3 covers 17 residues. The V segment lost 2 bases and the J segment 3 bases; nucleotides outside the gene matches: 4. The CDR3, as DNA: TGTGCCAGCAGTTACCAATCTAGCGGGAGGGACACCGGGGAGCTGTTTTTT. Translating it yields CASSYQSSGRDTGELFF.

This clonotype was observed a few times. The genes are TRBV5-1 and TRBJ2-5, with 13 bases aligning to TRBD2. This CDR3 region has 17 residues. The germline V gene has CDR1 SGHRS and CDR2 YFSETQ. The junction had 7 bases not matched to a gene; V was cut back by 0 bases and J by 5 bases. CDR3 region: CASSLDSLAGGLETQYF. The CDR3 nucleotides read TGCGCCAGCAGCTTGGACTCACTAGCGGGGGGGCTTGAGACCCAGTACTTC.